This T cell receptor beta chain comes out of a study of Graves' ophthalmopathy and Graves' hyperthyroidism. The authors amplified TCR beta CDR3 regions from RNA transcripts. First-round RT-PCR employed HTBI primers, with a second-round multiplex PCR after it. TCRdb redid the calling of the multiplex PCR reads with MiXCR, one entry per CDR3 protein. This sample yields about 1.1 million distinct CDR3 sequences, of which about 36% are seen a single time; over 8.5% belongs to the top ten. The CDR3 sequence is 14 residues long. Trimming shortened V by 5 bases and J by 6 bases, and 16 bases separated the two germline ends. The germline V gene has CDR1 SGHTA and CDR2 FQGTGA.

The sequence came from an adult man with Graves' hyperthyroidism. The genes are TRBV7-3 and TRBJ2-5, with D perhaps assigned TRBD1 or TRBD2 (5 bases each). The source material was peripheral blood or thyroid tissue (not recorded which). CDR3 DNA: TGTGCCAGCAGCCAACCCCTGGGGACGAAGACCCAGTACTTC. It codes for CASSQPLGTKTQYF.